This TCR beta chain was sequenced for a study of blood T cells in healthy people across ages. Points from the study as a whole: Older age went with lower TCR beta diversity per million T cells, in a roughly linear way.

This CDR3 spans 14 amino acids. The germline V gene has CDR1 SGHTA and CDR2 FQGNSA. V lost 5 bases and J lost 6; bases outside the gene matches: 6. Per-sample yields of isolated PBMCs were at least 7 million. Concerning this clonotype: The antigen is undetermined.

The use of a sample-barcoded 5' primer and a J-beta primer mix characterized a second PCR of roughly 6 to 11 cycles. TCRdb re-called the 5' RACE reads with MiXCR, one entry per CDR3 protein. The data contain 1.5 million to 2 million distinct CDR3 sequences, roughly 28% of them singletons. This rearrangement joins TRBV7-2 to TRBJ2-3, with 9 bases aligning to TRBD2. This sequence was found in a woman in her twenties or thirties in good health. Material: blood. The chain's CDR3 is CASSAEAGGDTQYF. The CDR3 DNA sequence: TGTGCCAGCAGCGCCGAGGCGGGGGGGGATACGCAGTATTTT. Full variable domain (remainder filled in from reference TRBV7-2 and TRBJ2-3): GAGVSQSPSNKVTEKGKDVELRCDPISGHTALYWYRQSLGQGLEFLIYFQGNSAPDKSGLPSDRFSAERTGGSVSTLTIQRTQQEDSAVYLCASSAEAGGDTQYFGPGTRLTVL.